The rows below give T cell receptor beta chains drawn from one sample of a study of cytomegalovirus exposure and HLA in healthy donors. Profiling relied on immunoSEQ multiplex PCR, and the TCRdb table lists in-frame clones only, not all of them. The sample lists approximately 120,000 clones, over 65% occurring once. Sequenced: PBMCs. Source of these receptors: a man aged 45-65 years in good health and CMV-seronegative. CDR3s include the opening cysteine and the closing phenylalanine or tryptophan. Each record gives: V gene, clone size, D gene, J gene, CDR3 protein, CDR3 DNA. The D gene is left open where the match is weak. Not all rows give a size; the values are once, few, many and, for expanded clones, a class.

v_gene: TRBV5-6; abundance: -; d_gene: TRBD1; j_gene: TRBJ2-7; CDR3aa: CASGGTGRNYEQYF; CDR3nt: TGTGCCAGCGGGGGGACAGGGAGGAACTACGAGCAGTACTTC
v_gene: TRBV5-1; abundance: few; d_gene: -; j_gene: TRBJ1-1; CDR3aa: CASSRLADLNTEAFF; CDR3nt: TGCGCCAGCAGCCGATTAGCGGATTTGAACACTGAAGCTTTCTTT
v_gene: TRBV7-9; abundance: once; d_gene: -; j_gene: TRBJ1-4; CDR3aa: CSSSPWVDYNEKLFF; CDR3nt: TGTTCCAGCAGCCCCTGGGTGGACTATAATGAAAAACTGTTTTTT
v_gene: TRBV7-6; abundance: -; d_gene: TRBD2; j_gene: TRBJ2-1; CDR3aa: CASSLAADRAGGPNEQFF; CDR3nt: TGTGCCAGCAGCTTAGCTGCGGACCGAGCGGGGGGCCCCAATGAGCAGTTCTTC
v_gene: TRBV7-6; abundance: -; d_gene: -; j_gene: TRBJ2-6; CDR3aa: CASSLAGGAEGANVLTF; CDR3nt: TGTGCCAGCAGCTTAGCGGGGGGGGCGGAAGGGGCCAACGTCCTGACTTTC
v_gene: TRBV20-1; abundance: -; d_gene: TRBD1; j_gene: TRBJ1-1; CDR3aa: CSAFRQGETFF; CDR3nt: TGCAGTGCTTTCCGACAGGGCGAAACTTTCTTT
v_gene: TRBV5-6; abundance: once; d_gene: -; j_gene: TRBJ1-2; CDR3aa: CASSSQGAFPYGYTF; CDR3nt: TGTGCCAGCAGCTCCCAGGGCGCCTTCCCCTATGGCTACACCTTC
v_gene: TRBV29-1; abundance: few; d_gene: TRBD2; j_gene: TRBJ2-5; CDR3aa: CSVLAGGRETQYF; CDR3nt: TGCAGCGTTTTGGCGGGGGGGCGAGAGACCCAGTACTTC
v_gene: TRBV7-2; abundance: -; d_gene: -; j_gene: TRBJ1-2; CDR3aa: CASSSPSGYYGYTF; CDR3nt: TGTGCCAGCAGCTCCCCCTCGGGGTACTATGGCTACACCTTC
v_gene: TRBV6-5; abundance: -; d_gene: TRBD1; j_gene: TRBJ1-3; CDR3aa: CASSYLGGGNTIYF; CDR3nt: TGTGCCAGCAGTTACCTAGGGGGCGGAAACACCATATATTTT
v_gene: TRBV5-1; abundance: -; d_gene: -; j_gene: TRBJ2-3; CDR3aa: CASSSGLTATDTQYF; CDR3nt: TGCGCCAGCAGCTCGGGATTAACGGCCACAGATACGCAGTATTTT
v_gene: TRBV19; abundance: few; d_gene: TRBD1; j_gene: TRBJ1-6; CDR3aa: CASSDREIGSPLHF; CDR3nt: TGTGCCAGTAGTGACAGGGAAATCGGTTCACCCCTCCACTTT
v_gene: TRBV5-5; abundance: once; d_gene: -; j_gene: TRBJ2-1; CDR3aa: CASSLGSSYNEQFF; CDR3nt: TGTGCCAGCAGCTTGGGTAGCTCCTACAATGAGCAGTTCTTC
v_gene: TRBV18; abundance: -; d_gene: TRBD1; j_gene: TRBJ2-5; CDR3aa: CASSPDRGQETQYF; CDR3nt: TGTGCCAGCTCACCCGACAGGGGGCAAGAGACCCAGTACTTC
v_gene: TRBV2; abundance: once; d_gene: TRBD1; j_gene: TRBJ2-2; CDR3aa: CASSRDRASTGELFF; CDR3nt: TGTGCCAGCTCCCGGGACAGGGCGAGCACCGGGGAGCTGTTTTTT
v_gene: TRBV5-1; abundance: -; d_gene: TRBD1; j_gene: TRBJ1-2; CDR3aa: CASSSRTGVFGYTF; CDR3nt: TGCGCCAGCAGCTCGAGGACAGGAGTATTCGGCTACACCTTC
v_gene: TRBV6-5; abundance: -; d_gene: TRBD1; j_gene: TRBJ2-7; CDR3aa: CASSYKGQGAYEQYF; CDR3nt: TGTGCCAGCAGTTACAAGGGACAGGGAGCCTACGAGCAGTACTTC
v_gene: TRBV10-3; abundance: -; d_gene: TRBD1; j_gene: TRBJ2-5; CDR3aa: CATGQGLRETQYF; CDR3nt: TGTGCCACGGGACAGGGCCTTCGAGAGACCCAGTACTTC
v_gene: TRBV7-3; abundance: -; d_gene: TRBD1; j_gene: TRBJ1-2; CDR3aa: CASSLTGDYGYTF; CDR3nt: TGTGCCAGCAGCCTGACAGGGGATTATGGCTACACCTTC
v_gene: TRBV4-1; abundance: -; d_gene: TRBD2; j_gene: TRBJ2-3; CDR3aa: CASSLQRGSTDTQYF; CDR3nt: TGCGCCAGCAGCCTCCAGCGGGGGAGCACAGATACGCAGTATTTT
v_gene: TRBV6-6; abundance: few; d_gene: -; j_gene: TRBJ1-5; CDR3aa: CASRSQLGSNQPQHF; CDR3nt: TGTGCCAGCAGATCACAACTAGGAAGCAATCAGCCCCAGCATTTT
v_gene: TRBV21-1; abundance: -; d_gene: -; j_gene: TRBJ1-2; CDR3aa: CASSKRTSKTGNYGYTF; CDR3nt: TGTGCCAGCAGCAAAAGAACTTCTAAGACAGGTAACTATGGCTACACCTTC
v_gene: TRBV7-6; abundance: -; d_gene: -; j_gene: TRBJ1-1; CDR3aa: CASSEQGSADTEAFF; CDR3nt: TGTGCCAGCAGCGAACAGGGATCAGCTGACACTGAAGCTTTCTTT
v_gene: TRBV10-2; abundance: once; d_gene: TRBD1; j_gene: TRBJ2-4; CDR3aa: CASSETGVNIQYF; CDR3nt: TGCGCCAGCAGTGAGACAGGGGTGAACATTCAGTACTTC